This T cell receptor beta chain was documented in a study of control samples from healthy donors and cancer patients (TCRdb year 2020). Library generation was performed with the immunoSEQ multiplex PCR assay. TCRdb re-hosts the immuneACCESS table, in-frame sequences only. Its copies lack some clones; in the studies checked, an unresolved V gene accounts for under half of them, and the cause for the rest is not known. Here the sample has 150,000 to 200,000 clones; 85% to 95% occur a single time. 1.2% to 1.5% of the sample comes from the top ten. Comments on this clone: Its antigen target is currently unknown. No much larger clone is present one base from it, and per-base qualities are unavailable.

Per the germline V gene (reference sequence), DFQATT is the CDR1 and SNEGSKA is the CDR2. From its cysteine to its phenylalanine, the CDR3 spans 11 amino acids. This entry keeps only the CDR3 DNA: 33 bases, framed from base 1. V was cut back by 4 bases and J by 6 bases, leaving a gap of 9 bases between them. The sequenced material came from blood. The V and J segments used are TRBV20-1 and TRBJ1-1, with TRBD1 perhaps the D gene, on 6 matching bases. The TCR sequence derives from a woman aged 18-29 years in good health. The CDR3 sequence is CSANRASEAFF. The DNA sequence reads TGCAGTGCTAACAGGGCTTCTGAAGCTTTCTTT.